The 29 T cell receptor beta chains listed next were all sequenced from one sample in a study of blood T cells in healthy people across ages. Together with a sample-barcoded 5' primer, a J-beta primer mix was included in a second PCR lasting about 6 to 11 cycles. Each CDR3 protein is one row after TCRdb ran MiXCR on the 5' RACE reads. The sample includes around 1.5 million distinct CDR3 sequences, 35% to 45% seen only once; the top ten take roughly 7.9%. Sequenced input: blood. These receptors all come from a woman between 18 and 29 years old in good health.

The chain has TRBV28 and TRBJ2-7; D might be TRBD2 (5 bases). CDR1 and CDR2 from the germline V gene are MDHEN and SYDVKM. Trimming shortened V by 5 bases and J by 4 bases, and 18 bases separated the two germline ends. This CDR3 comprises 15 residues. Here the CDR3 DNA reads TGTGCCAGCAGTCCCCCTGACTACACCCCTTACGAGCAGTACTTC. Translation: CASSPPDYTPYEQYF.

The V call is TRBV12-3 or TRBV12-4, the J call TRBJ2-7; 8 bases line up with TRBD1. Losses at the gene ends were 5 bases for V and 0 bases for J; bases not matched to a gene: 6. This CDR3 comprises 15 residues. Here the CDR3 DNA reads TGTGCCAGCAGTCCCACAGGGGGTAACTCCTACGAGCAGTACTTC. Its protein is CASSPTGGNSYEQYF.

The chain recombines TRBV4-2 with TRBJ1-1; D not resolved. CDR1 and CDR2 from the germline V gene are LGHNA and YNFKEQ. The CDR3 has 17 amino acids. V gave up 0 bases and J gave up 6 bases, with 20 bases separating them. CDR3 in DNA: TGTGCCAGCAGCCAAGACAGAAAGATCGATTTCTACGCTGAAGCTTTCTTT. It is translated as CASSQDRKIDFYAEAFF.

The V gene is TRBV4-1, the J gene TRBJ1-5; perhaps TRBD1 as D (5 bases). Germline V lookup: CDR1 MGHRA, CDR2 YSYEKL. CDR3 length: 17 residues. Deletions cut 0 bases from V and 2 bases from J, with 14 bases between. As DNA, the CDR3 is TGCGCCAGCAGCCAAGATCCGCGCAGGGAGGGCAATCAGCCCCAGCATTTT. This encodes CASSQDPRREGNQPQHF.

The CDR3 DNA reads as TGTGCCAGCTTCGGGCTAGCGGTCTCCTACGAGCAGTACTTC. As protein: CASFGLAVSYEQYF. This rearrangement joins TRBV6-1 to TRBJ2-7, with 7 positions matching TRBD2. Per the germline V gene, CDR1 is MNHNS and CDR2 is SASEGT. This CDR3 has 14 amino acids. V shed 8 bases and J 0 bases; nucleotides not matched to a gene: 7.

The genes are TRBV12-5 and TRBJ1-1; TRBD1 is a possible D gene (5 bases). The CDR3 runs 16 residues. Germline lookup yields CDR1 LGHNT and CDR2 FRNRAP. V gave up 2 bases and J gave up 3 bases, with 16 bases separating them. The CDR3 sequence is CASGLSLGRGYTEAFF. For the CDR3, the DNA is TGTGCTAGTGGTTTGTCCCTGGGGCGGGGTTACACTGAAGCTTTCTTT.

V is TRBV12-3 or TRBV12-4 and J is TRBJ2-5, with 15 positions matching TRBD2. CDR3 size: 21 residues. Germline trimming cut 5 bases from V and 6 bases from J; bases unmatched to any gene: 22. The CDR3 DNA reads TGTGCCAGCAGTCCCGAAGGTGGACTAGCGGGGGGGACAAGCCTAGGGCAGACCCAGTACTTC. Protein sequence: CASSPEGGLAGGTSLGQTQYF.

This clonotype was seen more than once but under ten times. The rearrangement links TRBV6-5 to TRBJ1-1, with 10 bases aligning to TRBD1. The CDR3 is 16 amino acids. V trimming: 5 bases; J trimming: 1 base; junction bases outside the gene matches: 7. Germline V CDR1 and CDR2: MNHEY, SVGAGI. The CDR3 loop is CASSQPGQGSNTEAFF. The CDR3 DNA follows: TGTGCCAGCAGTCAGCCGGGACAGGGGTCGAACACTGAAGCTTTCTTT.

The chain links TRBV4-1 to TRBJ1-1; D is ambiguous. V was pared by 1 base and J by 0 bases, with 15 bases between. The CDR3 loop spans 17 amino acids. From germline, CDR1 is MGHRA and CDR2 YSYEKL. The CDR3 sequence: CASSQGLASHMNTEAFF. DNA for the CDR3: TGCGCCAGCAGCCAAGGGTTGGCCTCACACATGAACACTGAAGCTTTCTTT.

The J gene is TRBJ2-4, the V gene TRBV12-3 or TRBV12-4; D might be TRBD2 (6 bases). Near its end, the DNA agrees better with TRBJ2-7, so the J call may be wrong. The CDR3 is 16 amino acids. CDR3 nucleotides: TGTGCCAGCGGACTCAACTTCGGGGGTGTGGACTACGAGCAGTACTTC. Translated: CASGLNFGGVDYEQYF.

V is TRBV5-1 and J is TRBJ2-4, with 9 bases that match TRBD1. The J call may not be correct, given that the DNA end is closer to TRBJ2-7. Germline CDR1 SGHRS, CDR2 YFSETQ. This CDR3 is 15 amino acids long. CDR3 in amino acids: CASSLGQGGGNEQYF. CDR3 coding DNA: TGCGCCAGCAGCTTGGGACAGGGGGGAGGCAACGAGCAGTACTTC.

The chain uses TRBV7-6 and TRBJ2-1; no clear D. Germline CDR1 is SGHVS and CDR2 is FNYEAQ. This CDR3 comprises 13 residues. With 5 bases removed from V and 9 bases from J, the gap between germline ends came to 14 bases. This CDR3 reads CASSPSNVGEQFF. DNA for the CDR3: TGTGCCAGCAGCCCATCGAATGTGGGTGAGCAGTTCTTC.

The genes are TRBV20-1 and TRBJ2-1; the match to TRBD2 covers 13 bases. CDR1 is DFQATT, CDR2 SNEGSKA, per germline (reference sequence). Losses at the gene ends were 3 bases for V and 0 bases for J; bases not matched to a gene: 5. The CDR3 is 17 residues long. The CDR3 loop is CSASRTSGSSSYNEQFF. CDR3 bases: TGCAGTGCTAGCAGGACTAGCGGGAGCTCCTCCTACAATGAGCAGTTCTTC.

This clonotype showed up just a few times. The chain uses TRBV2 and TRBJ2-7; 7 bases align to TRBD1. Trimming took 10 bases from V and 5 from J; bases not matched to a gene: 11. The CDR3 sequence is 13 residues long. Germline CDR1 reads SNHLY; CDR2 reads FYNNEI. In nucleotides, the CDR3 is TGTGCCACCGAAAGGACAGGAGACCACGAGCAGTACTTC. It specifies CATERTGDHEQYF.

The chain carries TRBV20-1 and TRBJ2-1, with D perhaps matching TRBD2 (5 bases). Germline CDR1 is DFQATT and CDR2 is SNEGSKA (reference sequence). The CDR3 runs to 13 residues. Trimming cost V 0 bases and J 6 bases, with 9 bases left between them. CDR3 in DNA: TGCAGTGCTAGAGATATAGCGAGCAATGAGCAGTTCTTC. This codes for CSARDIASNEQFF.

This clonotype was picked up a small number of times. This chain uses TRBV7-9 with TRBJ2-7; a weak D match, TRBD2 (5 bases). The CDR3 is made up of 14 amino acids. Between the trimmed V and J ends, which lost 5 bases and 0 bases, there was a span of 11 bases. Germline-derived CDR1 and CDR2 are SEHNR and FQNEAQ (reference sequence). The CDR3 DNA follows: TGTGCCAGCAGCCCCAGGACTCACTCCTACGAGCAGTACTTC. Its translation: CASSPRTHSYEQYF.

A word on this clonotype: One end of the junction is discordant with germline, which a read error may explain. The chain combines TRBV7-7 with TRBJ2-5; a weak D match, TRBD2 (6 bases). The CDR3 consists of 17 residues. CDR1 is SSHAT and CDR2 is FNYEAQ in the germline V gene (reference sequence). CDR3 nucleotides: TGTGCTAGCAGCTTAGCGGACATCCGACTCACCCCAGAGACCCAGTACTTC. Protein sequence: CASSLADIRLTPETQYF.

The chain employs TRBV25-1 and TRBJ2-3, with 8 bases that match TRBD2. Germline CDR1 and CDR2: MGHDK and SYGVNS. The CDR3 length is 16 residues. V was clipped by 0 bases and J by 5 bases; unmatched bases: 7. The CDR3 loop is CASSEYSTGGIDTQYF. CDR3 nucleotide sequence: TGTGCCAGCAGTGAATATAGTACGGGAGGGATAGATACGCAGTATTTT.

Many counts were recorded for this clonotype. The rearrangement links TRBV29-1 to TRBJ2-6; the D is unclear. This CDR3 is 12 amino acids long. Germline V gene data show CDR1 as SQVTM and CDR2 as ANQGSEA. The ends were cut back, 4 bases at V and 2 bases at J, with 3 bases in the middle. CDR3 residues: CSVAAGANVLTF. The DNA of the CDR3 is TGCAGCGTTGCGGCTGGGGCCAACGTCCTGACTTTC.

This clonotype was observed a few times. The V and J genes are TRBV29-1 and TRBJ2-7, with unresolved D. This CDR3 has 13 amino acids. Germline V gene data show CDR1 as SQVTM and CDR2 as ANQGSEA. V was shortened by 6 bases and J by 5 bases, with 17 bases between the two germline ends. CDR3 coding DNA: TGCAGCGTCCAGAAAGGTGGCACCCACGAGCAGTACTTC. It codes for CSVQKGGTHEQYF.

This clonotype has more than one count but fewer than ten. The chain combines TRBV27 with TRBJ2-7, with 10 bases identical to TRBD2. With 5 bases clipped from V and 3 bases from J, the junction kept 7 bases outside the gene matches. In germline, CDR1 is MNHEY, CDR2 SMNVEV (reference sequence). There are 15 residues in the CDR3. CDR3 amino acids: CASSRYASGSYEQYF. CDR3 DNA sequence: TGTGCCAGCAGTCGATACGCTAGCGGGAGCTACGAGCAGTACTTC.

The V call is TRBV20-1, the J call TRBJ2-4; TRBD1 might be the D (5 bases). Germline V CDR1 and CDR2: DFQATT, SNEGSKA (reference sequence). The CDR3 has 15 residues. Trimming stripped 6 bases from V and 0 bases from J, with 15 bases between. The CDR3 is CSADPGYEAKNIQYF. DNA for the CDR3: TGCAGTGCCGATCCAGGGTACGAAGCCAAAAACATTCAGTACTTC.

CDR3 nucleotides: TGTGCCTGGACTAACAGGAATAATTCACCCCTCCACTTT. Amino acids: CAWTNRNNSPLHF. The chain employs TRBV30 and TRBJ1-6, with a possible D match to TRBD1 (5 bases). V was cut by 4 bases and J by 5 bases, with 9 bases left in between. The CDR3 runs to 13 residues. Germline V CDR1 and CDR2: GTSNPN, SVGIG (reference sequence).

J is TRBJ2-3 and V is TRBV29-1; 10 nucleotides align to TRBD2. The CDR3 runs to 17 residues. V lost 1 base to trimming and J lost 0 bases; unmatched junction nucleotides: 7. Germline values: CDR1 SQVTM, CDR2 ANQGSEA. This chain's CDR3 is CSVEGLAGEPSTDTQYF. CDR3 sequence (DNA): TGCAGCGTTGAAGGTCTAGCGGGGGAACCTAGCACAGATACGCAGTATTTT.

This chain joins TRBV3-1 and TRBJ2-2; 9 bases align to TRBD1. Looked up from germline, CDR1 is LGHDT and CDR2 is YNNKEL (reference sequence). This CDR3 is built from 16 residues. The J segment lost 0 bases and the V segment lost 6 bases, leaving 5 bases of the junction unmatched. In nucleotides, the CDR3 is TGTGCCAGCAGAGGGGACAGGGCCTCGAACACCGGGGAGCTGTTTTTT. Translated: CASRGDRASNTGELFF.

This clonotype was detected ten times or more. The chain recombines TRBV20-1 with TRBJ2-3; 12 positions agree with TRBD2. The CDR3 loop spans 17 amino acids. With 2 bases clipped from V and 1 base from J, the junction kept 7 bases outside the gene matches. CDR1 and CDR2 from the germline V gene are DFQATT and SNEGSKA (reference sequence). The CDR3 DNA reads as TGCAGTGCTAGACTAGCGGGGGGGTTTGGTCGCACAGATACGCAGTATTTT. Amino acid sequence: CSARLAGGFGRTDTQYF.

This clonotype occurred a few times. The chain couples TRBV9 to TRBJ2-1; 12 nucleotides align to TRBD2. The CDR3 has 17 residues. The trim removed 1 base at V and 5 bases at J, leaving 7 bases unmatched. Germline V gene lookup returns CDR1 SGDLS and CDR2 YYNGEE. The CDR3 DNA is TGTGCCAGCAGCGTATCTAGCGGGGGGGCTTTCGACAATGAGCAGTTCTTC. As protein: CASSVSSGGAFDNEQFF. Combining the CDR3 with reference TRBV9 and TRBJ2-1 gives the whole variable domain DSGVTQTPKHLITATGQRVTLRCSPRSGDLSVYWYQQSLDQGLQFLIQYYNGEERAKGNILERFSAQQFPDLHSELNLSSLELGDSALYFCASSVSSGGAFDNEQFFGPGTRLTVL.

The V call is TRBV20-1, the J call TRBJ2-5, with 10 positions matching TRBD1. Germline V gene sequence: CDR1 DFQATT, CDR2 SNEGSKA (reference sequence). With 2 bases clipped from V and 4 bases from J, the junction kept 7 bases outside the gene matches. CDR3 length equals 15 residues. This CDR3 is CSARYPTGGRETQYF. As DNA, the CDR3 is TGCAGTGCTAGATACCCGACAGGGGGCCGAGAGACCCAGTACTTC.

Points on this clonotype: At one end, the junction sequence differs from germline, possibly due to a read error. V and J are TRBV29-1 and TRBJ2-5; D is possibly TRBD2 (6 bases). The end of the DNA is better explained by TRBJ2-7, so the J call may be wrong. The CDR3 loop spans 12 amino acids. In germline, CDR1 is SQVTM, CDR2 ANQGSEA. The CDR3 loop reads CSIEIGGDEQYF. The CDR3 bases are TGCAGCATTGAAATCGGGGGTGACGAGCAGTACTTC.